These 16 T cell receptor beta chains originate from one sample sequenced in a study of cytomegalovirus exposure and HLA in healthy donors. PCR used 60 Vbeta primers and 13 Jbeta primers. Clones were read by immunoSEQ multiplex PCR, and TCRdb kept only the in-frame ones, dropping some. The sample has about 110,000 clones, more than 60% seen once. Sequencing used PBMCs. All receptors come from a male donor in good health and CMV-seronegative.

About this clone itself: Mismatch with germline at one junction end may stem from a read error. The chain combines TRBV6-1 with TRBJ2-1; 14 bases match TRBD2. The V gene's germline CDR1 is MNHNS and CDR2 SASEGT. CDR3 size: 14 residues. Here the CDR3 DNA reads TGTGCCAGCAGGGAAGGGACTAGCGGGAGTGAGCAGTTCTTC. Its protein is CASREGTSGSEQFF.

The gene calls are TRBV2 and TRBJ2-2; maybe TRBD2 (6 bases). The CDR3 contains 15 residues. Germline CDR1 and CDR2: SNHLY and FYNNEI. Trimming stripped 4 bases from V and 8 bases from J, with 17 bases between. In DNA, the CDR3 is TGTGCCAGCAGTGCCATTATAGTTGCGGGAGGGGAGCTGTTTTTT. This gives the protein CASSAIIVAGGELFF.

V usage is TRBV11-2 and J usage is TRBJ2-3; the match to TRBD2 covers 9 bases. Germline loops: CDR1 SGHAT, CDR2 FQNNGV. This CDR3 contains 16 residues. The junction had 6 bases not matched to a gene; V was cut back by 1 base and J by 4 bases. CDR3: CASSLAAGGVADTQYF. For the CDR3, the DNA is TGTGCCAGCAGCTTAGCGGCGGGAGGGGTGGCAGATACGCAGTATTTT.

J is TRBJ1-1 and V is TRBV29-1; maybe TRBD1 (5 bases). The V gene lost 4 bases and the J gene lost 1 base, with 10 bases spanning the gap. This CDR3 region has 13 residues. The germline V gene has CDR1 SQVTM and CDR2 ANQGSEA. In DNA form, the CDR3 reads TGCAGCGTTGGGCGGGGGAGGAACACTGAAGCTTTCTTT. As protein: CSVGRGRNTEAFF.

The chain has TRBV7-2 and TRBJ1-2; TRBD1 matches at 7 bases. CDR1 is SGHTA, CDR2 FQGNSA, per germline. This CDR3 is built from 14 residues. J lost 5 bases, V lost 1 base, and 4 bases had no gene match. This CDR3 is CASSLGGGEYGYTF. In nucleotides, the CDR3 is TGTGCCAGCAGCTTAGGAGGGGGCGAGTATGGCTACACCTTC. The whole variable domain, remainder taken from reference TRBV7-2 and TRBJ1-2, is GAGVSQSPSNKVTEKGKDVELRCDPISGHTALYWYRQSLGQGLEFLIYFQGNSAPDKSGLPSDRFSAERTGGSVSTLTIQRTQQEDSAVYLCASSLGGGEYGYTFGSGTRLTVV.

The chain joins TRBV4-3 to TRBJ2-7; 8 nucleotides align to TRBD2. The CDR3 runs to 13 residues. After removal of 3 bases from V and 3 bases from J, the junction contained 1 base not matched to a gene. The germline CDR1 and CDR2 sequences are LGHNA and YSLEER. DNA for the CDR3: TGCGCCAGCAGCCACGCGGGAGGCTACGAGCAGTACTTC. The encoded protein is CASSHAGGYEQYF.

In nucleotides, the CDR3 is TGTGCCAGCAGCTTAGTTGGGGGGGCGGTATTCAAGTACGAGCAGTACTTC. Amino acid sequence: CASSLVGGAVFKYEQYF. This sequence joins TRBV7-2 and TRBJ2-7; maybe TRBD2 (7 bases). Germline V gene data show CDR1 as SGHTA and CDR2 as FQGNSA. This CDR3 comprises 17 residues. V dropped 1 base and J dropped 4 bases, with 20 bases sitting between them. Full variable domain (missing parts from reference TRBV7-2 and TRBJ2-7): GAGVSQSPSNKVTEKGKDVELRCDPISGHTALYWYRQSLGQGLEFLIYFQGNSAPDKSGLPSDRFSAERTGGSVSTLTIQRTQQEDSAVYLCASSLVGGAVFKYEQYFGPGTRLTVT.

V gene TRBV28 combines with J gene TRBJ2-1; a possible D gene is TRBD2 (6 bases). V was pared by 8 bases and J by 6 bases, with 11 bases between. The CDR3 sequence is 12 residues long. Germline CDR1 and CDR2: MDHEN and SYDVKM. CDR3 in amino acids: CASGGLRNEQFF. CDR3 nucleotides: TGTGCCAGCGGGGGACTTCGCAATGAGCAGTTCTTC.

The sample holds a few counts of this clone. V is TRBV6-5 and J is TRBJ2-1; 7 bases are shared with TRBD2. CDR1 is MNHEY and CDR2 is SVGAGI in the germline V gene. The CDR3 extends over 14 amino acids. Trimming took 2 bases from V and 5 from J; bases not matched to a gene: 3. CDR3 in amino acids: CASSYGGEDNEQFF. DNA of the CDR3: TGTGCCAGCAGTTACGGGGGGGAAGACAATGAGCAGTTCTTC.

Worth noting for this clone: A much more abundant neighbour one base away suggests this may be a read error. Other DNA variants within this sample encode the same CDR3. The genes are TRBV29-1 and TRBJ1-1, with 9 bases lining up with TRBD1. The CDR3 totals 17 residues. Germline CDR1 reads SQVTM; CDR2 reads ANQGSEA. CDR3 residues: CSVPPTGTGLMNTEAFF. The CDR3 nucleotides are TGCAGCGTCCCACCAACCGGGACAGGGCTCATGAACACTGAAGCTTTTTTT. The variable domain in full, with the rest retrieved from reference TRBV29-1 and TRBJ1-1, is SAVISQKPSRDICQRGTSLTIQCQVDSQVTMMFWYRQQPGQSLTLIATANQGSEATYESGFVIDKFPISRPNLTFSTLTVSNMSPEDSSIYLCSVPPTGTGLMNTEAFFGQGTRLTVV.

This chain connects TRBV11-3 to TRBJ2-1; perhaps TRBD2 as D (6 bases). CDR1 and CDR2 from the germline V gene are SGHNT and YENEEA. V dropped 1 base and J dropped 0 bases, with 13 bases sitting between them. The CDR3 runs 17 residues. CDR3 nucleotides: TGTGCCAGCAGCTTAGGCAAAGGAGGGAGCTCCTACAATGAGCAGTTCTTC. Translation: CASSLGKGGSSYNEQFF.

The J gene is TRBJ1-2, the V gene TRBV6-5, with 7 bases lining up with TRBD1. CDR1 is MNHEY and CDR2 is SVGAGI in the germline V gene. V shed 5 bases, J shed 6 bases, and the junction held 3 bases outside the gene matches. This CDR3 contains 12 residues. The DNA for the CDR3 is TGTGCCAGCAGTCGACAGGGAGATGGCTACACCTTC. Encoded protein: CASSRQGDGYTF.

The J gene is TRBJ2-5, the V gene TRBV28, with TRBD1 identical over 10 bases. V lost 3 bases and J lost 2; bases outside the gene matches: 6. The CDR3 is made up of 16 amino acids. The germline V gene has CDR1 MDHEN and CDR2 SYDVKM. The CDR3 loop is CASSFIGQGEQETQYF. In DNA, the CDR3 is TGTGCCAGCAGTTTTATTGGACAGGGGGAGCAAGAGACCCAGTACTTC.

The V call is TRBV9, the J call TRBJ2-7, with 9 bases lining up with TRBD1. V trimming: 0 bases; J trimming: 4 bases; junction bases outside the gene matches: 8. CDR3 length: 16 amino acids. Germline CDR1 reads SGDLS; CDR2 reads YYNGEE. The CDR3 protein is CASSVAGTGIGYEQYF. As DNA, the CDR3 is TGTGCCAGCAGCGTAGCTGGGACAGGGATAGGATACGAGCAGTACTTC.

This clone appeared a few times. V usage is TRBV2 and J usage is TRBJ2-3; a weak D match, TRBD1 (5 bases). The ends were cut back, 8 bases at V and 3 bases at J, with 9 bases in the middle. Germline lookup yields CDR1 SNHLY and CDR2 FYNNEI. The CDR3 length is 12 residues. DNA of the CDR3: TGTGCCAGCTTACCAGGGACAGATACGCAGTATTTT. This encodes CASLPGTDTQYF.

The gene calls are TRBV29-1 and TRBJ1-2; 11 nucleotides line up with TRBD1. V was clipped by 5 bases and J by 4 bases; unmatched bases: 9. CDR1 is SQVTM, CDR2 ANQGSEA, per germline. The CDR3 has 15 residues. CDR3 DNA: TGCAGCGTTAGCTGGACAGGGGGCGTAATCTATGGCTACACCTTC. Amino acids: CSVSWTGGVIYGYTF.